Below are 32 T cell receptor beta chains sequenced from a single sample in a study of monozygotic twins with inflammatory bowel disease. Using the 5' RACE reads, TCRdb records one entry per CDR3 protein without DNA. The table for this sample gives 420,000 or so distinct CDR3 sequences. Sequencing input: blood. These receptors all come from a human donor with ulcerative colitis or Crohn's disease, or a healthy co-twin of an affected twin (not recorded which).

This chain's CDR3 is CASSIPGNQPQHF. The chain links TRBV12-3 or TRBV12-4 to TRBJ1-5; lacking DNA, the TRBD1 call made by TCRdb goes unchecked. CDR3 size: 13 residues.

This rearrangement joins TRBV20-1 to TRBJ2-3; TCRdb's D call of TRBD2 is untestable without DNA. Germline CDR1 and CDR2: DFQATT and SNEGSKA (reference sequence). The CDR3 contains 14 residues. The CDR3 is CSAPPGIQRDTQYF.

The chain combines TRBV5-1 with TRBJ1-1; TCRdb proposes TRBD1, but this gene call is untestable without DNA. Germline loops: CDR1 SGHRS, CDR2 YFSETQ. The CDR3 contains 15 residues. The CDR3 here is CASSLDPGGQTEAFF.

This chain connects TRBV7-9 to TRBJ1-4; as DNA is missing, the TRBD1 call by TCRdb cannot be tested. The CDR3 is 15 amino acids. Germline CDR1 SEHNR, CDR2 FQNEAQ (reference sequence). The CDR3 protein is CASSLGDRINEKLFF. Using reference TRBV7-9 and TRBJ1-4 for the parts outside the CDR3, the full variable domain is DTGVSQNPRHKITKRGQNVTFRCDPISEHNRLYWYRQTLGQGPEFLTYFQNEAQLEKSRLLSDRFSAERPKGSFSTLEIQRTEQGDSAMYLCASSLGDRINEKLFFGSGTQLSVL.

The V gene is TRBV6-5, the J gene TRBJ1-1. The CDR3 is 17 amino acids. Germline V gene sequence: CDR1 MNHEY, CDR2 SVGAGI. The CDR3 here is CASSFLIVTERPSEAFF.

The CDR3 region is CASRGTSGDNEQFF. The chain is built from TRBV2 and TRBJ2-1; the D call from TCRdb, TRBD2, cannot be confirmed without DNA. The CDR3 is made up of 14 amino acids. CDR1 and CDR2 from the germline V gene are SNHLY and FYNNEI.

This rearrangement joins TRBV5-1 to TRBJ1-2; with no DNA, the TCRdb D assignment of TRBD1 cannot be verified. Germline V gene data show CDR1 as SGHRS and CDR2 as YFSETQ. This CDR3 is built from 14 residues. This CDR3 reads CASEPGQGNYGYTF.

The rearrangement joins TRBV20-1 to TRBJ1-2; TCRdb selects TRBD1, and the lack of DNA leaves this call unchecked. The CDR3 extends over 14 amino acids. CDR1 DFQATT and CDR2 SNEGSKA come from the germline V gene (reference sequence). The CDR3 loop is CSAPRTSINYGYTF.

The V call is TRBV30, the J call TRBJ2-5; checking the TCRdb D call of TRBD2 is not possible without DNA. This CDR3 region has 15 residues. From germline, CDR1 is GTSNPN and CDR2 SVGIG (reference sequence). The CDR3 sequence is CAWNGEGPHWETQYF.

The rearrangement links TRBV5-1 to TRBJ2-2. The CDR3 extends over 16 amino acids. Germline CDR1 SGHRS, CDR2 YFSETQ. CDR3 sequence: CASSLEKFLNTGELFF.

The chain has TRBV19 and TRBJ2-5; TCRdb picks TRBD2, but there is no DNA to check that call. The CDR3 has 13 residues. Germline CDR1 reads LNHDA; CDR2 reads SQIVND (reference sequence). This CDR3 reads CASSILAKETQYF. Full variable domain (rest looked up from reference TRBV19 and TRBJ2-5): DGGITQSPKYLFRKEGQNVTLSCEQNLNHDAMYWYRQDPGQGLRLIYYSQIVNDFQKGDIAEGYSVSREKKESFPLTVTSAQKNPTAFYLCASSILAKETQYFGPGTRLLVL.

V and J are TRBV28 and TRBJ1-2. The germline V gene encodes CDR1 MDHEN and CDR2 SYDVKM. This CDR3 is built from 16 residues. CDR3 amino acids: CASNTVKGGTSYGYTF.

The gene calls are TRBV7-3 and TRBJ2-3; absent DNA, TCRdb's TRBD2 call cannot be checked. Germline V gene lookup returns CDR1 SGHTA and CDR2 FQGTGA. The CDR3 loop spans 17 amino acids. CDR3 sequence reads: CASSLGPTRASTDTQYF.

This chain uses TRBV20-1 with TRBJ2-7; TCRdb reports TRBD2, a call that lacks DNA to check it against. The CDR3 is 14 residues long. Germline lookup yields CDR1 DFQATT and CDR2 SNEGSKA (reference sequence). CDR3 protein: CSAVGTSGSYEQYF.

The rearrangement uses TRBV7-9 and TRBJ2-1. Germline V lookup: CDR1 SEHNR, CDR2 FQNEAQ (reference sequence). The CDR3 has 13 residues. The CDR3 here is CASSLGARDEQFF. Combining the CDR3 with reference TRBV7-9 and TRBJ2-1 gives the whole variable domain DTGVSQNPRHKITKRGQNVTFRCDPISEHNRLYWYRQTLGQGPEFLTYFQNEAQLEKSRLLSDRFSAERPKGSFSTLEIQRTEQGDSAMYLCASSLGARDEQFFGPGTRLTVL.

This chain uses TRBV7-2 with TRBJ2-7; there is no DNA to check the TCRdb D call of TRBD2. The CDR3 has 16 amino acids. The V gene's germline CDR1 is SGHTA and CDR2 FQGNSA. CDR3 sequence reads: CASSPIHRDYSYEQYF.

CDR3 sequence reads: CASSLDSYTEAFF. The chain uses TRBV7-9 and TRBJ1-1; without DNA, the TCRdb call of TRBD1 cannot be checked. The length of the CDR3 is 13 residues. Germline loops: CDR1 SEHNR, CDR2 FQNEAQ (reference sequence).

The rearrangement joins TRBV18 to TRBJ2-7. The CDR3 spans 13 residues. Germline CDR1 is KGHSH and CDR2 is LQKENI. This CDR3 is CASSPQSNREQYF.

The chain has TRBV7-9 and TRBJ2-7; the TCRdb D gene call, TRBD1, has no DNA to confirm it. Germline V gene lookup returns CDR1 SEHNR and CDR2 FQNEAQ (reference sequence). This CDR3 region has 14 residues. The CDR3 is CASSRATVTYEQYF. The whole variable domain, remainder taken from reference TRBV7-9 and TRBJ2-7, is DTGVSQNPRHKITKRGQNVTFRCDPISEHNRLYWYRQTLGQGPEFLTYFQNEAQLEKSRLLSDRFSAERPKGSFSTLEIQRTEQGDSAMYLCASSRATVTYEQYFGPGTRLTVT.

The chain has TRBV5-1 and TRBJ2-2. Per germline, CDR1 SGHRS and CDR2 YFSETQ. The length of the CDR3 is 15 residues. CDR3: CASSLERANTGELFF.

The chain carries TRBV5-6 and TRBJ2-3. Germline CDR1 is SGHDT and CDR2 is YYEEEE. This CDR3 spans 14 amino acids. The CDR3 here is CASSLGLGTDTQYF.

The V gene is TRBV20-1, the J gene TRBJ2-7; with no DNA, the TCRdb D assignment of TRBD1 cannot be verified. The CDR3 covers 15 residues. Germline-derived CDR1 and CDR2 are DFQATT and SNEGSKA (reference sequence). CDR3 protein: CSARAAYRGNYEQYF.

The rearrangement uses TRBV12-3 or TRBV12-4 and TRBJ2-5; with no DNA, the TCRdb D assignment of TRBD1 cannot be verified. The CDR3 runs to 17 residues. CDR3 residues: CASSFPAGGAAGETQYF.

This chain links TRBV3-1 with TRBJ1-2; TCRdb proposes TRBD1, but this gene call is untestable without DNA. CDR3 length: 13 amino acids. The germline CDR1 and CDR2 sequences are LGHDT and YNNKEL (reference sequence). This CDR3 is CARSQQGNYGYTF.

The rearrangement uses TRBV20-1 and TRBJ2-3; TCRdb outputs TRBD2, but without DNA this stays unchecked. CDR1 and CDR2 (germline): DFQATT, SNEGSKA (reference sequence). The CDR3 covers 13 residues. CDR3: CSVSGWESDTQYF.

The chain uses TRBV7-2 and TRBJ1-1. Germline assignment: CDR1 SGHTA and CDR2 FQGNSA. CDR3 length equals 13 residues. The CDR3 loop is CASSLGSFAEAFF.

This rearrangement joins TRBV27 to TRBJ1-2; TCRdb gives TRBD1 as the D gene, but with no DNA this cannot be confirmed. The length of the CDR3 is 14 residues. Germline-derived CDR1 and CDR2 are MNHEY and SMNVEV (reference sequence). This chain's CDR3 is CASSTNRDDYGYTF.

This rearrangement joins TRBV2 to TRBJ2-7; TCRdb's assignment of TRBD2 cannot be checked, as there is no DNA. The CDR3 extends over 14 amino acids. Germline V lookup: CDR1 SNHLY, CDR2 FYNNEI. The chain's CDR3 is CASSDLTSGGAEYF.

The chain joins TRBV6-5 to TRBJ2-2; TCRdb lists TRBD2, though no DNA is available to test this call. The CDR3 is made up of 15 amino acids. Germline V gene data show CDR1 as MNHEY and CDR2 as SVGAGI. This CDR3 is CASSSLAGENGELFF.

CDR3 residues: CASSSGGGRTDTQYF. V gene TRBV7-3 combines with J gene TRBJ2-3; TCRdb calls TRBD1, which cannot be checked without DNA. Germline CDR1 and CDR2: SGHTA and FQGTGA. There are 15 residues in the CDR3.

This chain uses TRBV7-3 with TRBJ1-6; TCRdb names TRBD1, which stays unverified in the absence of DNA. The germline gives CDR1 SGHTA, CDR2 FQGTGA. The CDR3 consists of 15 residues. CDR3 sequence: CASSLETGLGSPLHF.

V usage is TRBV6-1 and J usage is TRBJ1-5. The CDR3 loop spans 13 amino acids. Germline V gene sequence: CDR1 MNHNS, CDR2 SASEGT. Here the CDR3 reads CASSEDRNQPQHF.